These 8 T cell receptor beta chains were all obtained from the same sample, sequenced in a study of OX40 agonist ivuxolimab in advanced cancers. Profiling relied on immunoSEQ multiplex PCR, and the TCRdb table lists in-frame clones only, not all of them. The sample includes about 27,000 clones, around four fifths of them seen just once. The specimen comprised CD4+ or CD8+ T cells sorted from blood, sampled in a trial of the OX40 agonist ivuxolimab. The receptors were sampled from an adult with an advanced solid tumor such as melanoma, head and neck, liver or kidney cancer.

CDR3 residues: CASSPLKMNTEAFF. The CDR3 DNA is TGTGCCAGTAGTCCCCTCAAGATGAACACTGAAGCTTTCTTT. The rearrangement links TRBV19 to TRBJ1-1; D ambiguous. V lost 5 bases, J lost 0 bases, and 10 bases lay in between. Per germline, CDR1 LNHDA and CDR2 SQIVND (reference sequence). This CDR3 is 14 amino acids long.

In DNA, the CDR3 is TGTGCCAGCGGGTCCTCCTTAGCGGGGGGTCTCGGGGAGCTGTTTTTT. It encodes CASGSSLAGGLGELFF. The genes are TRBV27 and TRBJ2-2; 10 nucleotides match TRBD2. The CDR3 length is 16 residues. The germline V gene has CDR1 MNHEY and CDR2 SMNVEV (reference sequence). J lost 7 bases, V lost 8 bases, and 13 bases had no gene match.

This chain uses TRBV30 with TRBJ1-4; TRBD1 agrees at 10 bases. The junction had 9 bases not matched to a gene; V was cut back by 0 bases and J by 8 bases. The CDR3 runs 16 residues. Germline lookup yields CDR1 GTSNPN and CDR2 SVGIG (reference sequence). The DNA of the CDR3 is TGTGCCTGGAGTGTACTGGAGGGGACAGGGGCGGAAAAACTGTTTTTT. The encoded protein is CAWSVLEGTGAEKLFF.

The V and J genes are TRBV5-4 and TRBJ2-7; D is possibly TRBD1 (6 bases). Trimming removed 4 bases from V and 0 bases from J, with 14 bases in between. Germline V lookup: CDR1 SGHNT, CDR2 YYREEE (reference sequence). The CDR3 runs 15 residues. CDR3 nucleotides: TGTGCCAGCAGCCCGGGCCAGGGGAGCTCCTACGAGCAGTACTTC. Amino acid sequence: CASSPGQGSSYEQYF. The entire variable domain, with the rest obtained from reference TRBV5-4 and TRBJ2-7, is as follows: ETGVTQSPTHLIKTRGQQVTLRCSSQSGHNTVSWYQQALGQGPQFIFQYYREEENGRGNFPPRFSGLQFPNYSSELNVNALELDDSALYLCASSPGQGSSYEQYFGPGTRLTVT.

This clone was counted only a few times. This chain links TRBV15 with TRBJ1-1, with D possibly TRBD1 on 5 matching bases. V lost 3 bases to trimming and J lost 8 bases, with 13 bases between them. The germline CDR1 and CDR2 sequences are LNHNV and YYDKDF (reference sequence). This CDR3 has 13 residues. This CDR3 reads CATSRGVAREAFF. In DNA form, the CDR3 reads TGTGCCACCAGCAGGGGGGTGGCGAGGGAAGCTTTCTTT.

The DNA of the CDR3 is TGTGCCAGCAGTGGCTCCCTGAGCGGGCCAATTCATACGCAGTATTTT. Translated: CASSGSLSGPIHTQYF. The V and J genes are TRBV2 and TRBJ2-3; D might be TRBD2 (6 bases). This CDR3 is 16 amino acids long. Per germline, CDR1 SNHLY and CDR2 FYNNEI. V lost 4 bases and J 7 bases, leaving 21 bases between the germline ends.

The V gene is TRBV29-1, the J gene TRBJ2-3; D possibly uses TRBD1 or TRBD2 (7 bases each). Germline V gene sequence: CDR1 SQVTM, CDR2 ANQGSEA. V lost 3 bases and J 6 bases, leaving 19 bases between the germline ends. The CDR3 contains 15 residues. The CDR3 bases are TGCAGCGTTGAGGGGACAGACCCCGGGGGGGATACGCAGTATTTT. It translates to CSVEGTDPGGDTQYF.

V is TRBV7-9 and J is TRBJ2-5; D is uncertain. Trimming left V 1 base short and J 4 bases short, with 4 bases between. Per the germline V gene, CDR1 is SEHNR and CDR2 is FQNEAQ (reference sequence). CDR3 length: 12 amino acids. Here the CDR3 DNA reads TGTGCCAGCAGCTTAGTGCGAGAGACCCAGTACTTC. Translated, it gives CASSLVRETQYF.